A single sample gave rise to the 13 T cell receptor beta chains below, sequenced in a study of T-cell reconstitution after alpha-beta-depleted transplantation in children. Unique molecular identifiers were used in preparing the TCRbeta library. Using its own MiXCR run on the PCR reads, TCRdb lists one record per CDR3 protein. The sample includes around 380,000 distinct CDR3 sequences, approximately 10% of them seen just once. The sequencing here drew on PBMCs from the stem cell graft donor, taken from the stem cell graft. The receptors were sampled from a human donor who donated a stem cell graft to a child with acute myeloid leukemia.

This clonotype has a count of ten or more. The chain combines TRBV12-3 or TRBV12-4 with TRBJ2-7; TRBD2 is a possible D gene (7 bases). The CDR3 covers 11 residues. V dropped 7 bases and J dropped 7 bases, with 11 bases sitting between them. The CDR3: CASTEGGEQYF. The CDR3 DNA reads as TGTGCCAGCACAGAGGGGGGGGAGCAGTACTTC.

V and J are TRBV6-1 and TRBJ1-6; D is unresolved. The CDR3 contains 15 residues. Germline CDR1 is MNHNS and CDR2 is SASEGT. V dropped 6 bases and J dropped 8 bases, with 17 bases sitting between them. CDR3 bases: TGTGCCAGCAGCCGGCGAGCTACATGGGATTCACCCCTCCACTTT. Translated: CASSRRATWDSPLHF.

The chain carries TRBV5-1 and TRBJ2-7, with D possibly matching TRBD1 (6 bases). The CDR3 loop spans 14 amino acids. The V and J ends lost 0 bases and 6 bases respectively, with 13 bases between them. Germline V CDR1 and CDR2: SGHRS, YFSETQ. DNA for the CDR3: TGCGCCAGCAGCTTGGGGAAGGCAGGGGCCGAGCAGTACGTC. Its protein is CASSLGKAGAEQYV.

In its sample, this clonotype was seen a few times. The CDR3 region is CASSYTSGSETQYF. The CDR3 nucleotides read TGTGCCAGCAGTTATACTAGCGGATCAGAGACCCAGTACTTC. J is TRBJ2-5 and V is TRBV6-5, with 8 bases lining up with TRBD2. The V gene end was trimmed by 3 bases and the J gene end by 4 bases; junction bases not matched to a gene: 4. CDR3 size: 14 residues. CDR1 MNHEY and CDR2 SVGAGI come from the germline V gene.

This clonotype was observed at least ten times. V and J are TRBV5-1 and TRBJ2-5; D remains unclear. CDR1 and CDR2 (germline): SGHRS, YFSETQ. Trimming removed 0 bases at V and 2 bases at J, with 8 bases between. The CDR3 sequence is 14 residues long. CDR3 sequence (DNA): TGCGCCAGCAGCTTGGGACAAATACAAGAGACCCAGTACTTC. Its protein is CASSLGQIQETQYF.

In DNA, the CDR3 is TGTGCCAGCACTGGGGGAAGAGGGACCCAGTACTTC. Translation: CASTGGRGTQYF. The chain joins TRBV6-5 to TRBJ2-5, with D perhaps assigned TRBD1 or TRBD2 (5 bases each). CDR3 length equals 12 residues. Germline lookup yields CDR1 MNHEY and CDR2 SVGAGI. Trimming stripped 7 bases from V and 7 bases from J, with 13 bases between.

This clonotype was picked up many times. The chain has TRBV20-1 and TRBJ2-5, with D unresolved. V shed 6 bases and J shed 5 bases, with 10 bases lying between them. Germline assignment: CDR1 DFQATT and CDR2 SNEGSKA (reference sequence). This CDR3 spans 11 amino acids. CDR3 loop: CSAESAETQYF. CDR3 bases: TGCAGTGCCGAGTCGGCCGAGACCCAGTACTTC.

This clonotype was seen a handful of times. J is TRBJ2-2 and V is TRBV9; D unresolved. The CDR3 is 14 residues long. The germline gives CDR1 SGDLS, CDR2 YYNGEE. V was clipped by 0 bases and J by 3 bases, with 6 bases between them. CDR3 sequence: CASSVVFDTGELFF. DNA for the CDR3: TGTGCCAGCAGCGTAGTGTTCGACACCGGGGAGCTGTTTTTT.

J is TRBJ2-3 and V is TRBV29-1, with D possibly being TRBD2 (6 bases). The CDR3 runs 13 residues. Germline V gives CDR1 SQVTM, CDR2 ANQGSEA. The V end was cut by 4 bases, the J end by 1 base, with 9 bases between. The CDR3 region is CSVGDWGTDTQYF. In nucleotides, the CDR3 is TGCAGCGTTGGGGACTGGGGCACAGATACGCAGTATTTT.

This clonotype occurred many times. The V call is TRBV27, the J call TRBJ1-4, with D hard to call. The CDR3 spans 15 residues. Germline CDR1 is MNHEY and CDR2 is SMNVEV (reference sequence). Between the trimmed V and J ends, which lost 0 bases and 12 bases, there was a span of 17 bases. The CDR3 DNA sequence: TGTGCCAGCAGTTTATCGGGATACCGAACGGCGGAACTGTTTTTT. Translation: CASSLSGYRTAELFF.

The chain has TRBV6-5 and TRBJ2-1; 13 bases align to TRBD2. The J segment lost 5 bases and the V segment lost 5 bases, leaving 6 bases of the junction unmatched. The CDR3 totals 16 residues. Germline V gives CDR1 MNHEY, CDR2 SVGAGI. In DNA, the CDR3 is TGTGCCAGCAGTCCAGCCGGGACTAGCGGGAACAATGAGCAGTTCTTC. Translating gives CASSPAGTSGNNEQFF.

This chain connects TRBV11-2 to TRBJ1-2; the match to TRBD1 covers 8 bases. The CDR3 runs to 15 residues. V lost 2 bases, J lost 2 bases, and 4 bases stayed unmatched. The germline CDR1 and CDR2 sequences are SGHAT and FQNNGV. CDR3 amino acids: CASSLLGQGNYGYTF. As DNA, the CDR3 is TGTGCCAGCAGCTTACTCGGACAGGGCAACTATGGCTACACCTTC. The full variable domain, in which reference TRBV11-2 and TRBJ1-2 provide the parts outside the CDR3, is EAGVAQSPRYKIIEKRQSVAFWCNPISGHATLYWYQQILGQGPKLLIQFQNNGVVDDSQLPKDRFSAERLKGVDSTLKIQPAKLEDSAVYLCASSLLGQGNYGYTFGSGTRLTVV.

This clonotype has a handful of counts. This chain links TRBV20-1 with TRBJ2-1; the D is unclear. V dropped 3 bases and J dropped 9 bases, with 6 bases sitting between them. Germline loops: CDR1 DFQATT, CDR2 SNEGSKA (reference sequence). The CDR3 contains 10 residues. Written as DNA, the CDR3 is TGCAGTGCTAGGGGTGGTGAGCAGTTCTTC. It translates to CSARGGEQFF.